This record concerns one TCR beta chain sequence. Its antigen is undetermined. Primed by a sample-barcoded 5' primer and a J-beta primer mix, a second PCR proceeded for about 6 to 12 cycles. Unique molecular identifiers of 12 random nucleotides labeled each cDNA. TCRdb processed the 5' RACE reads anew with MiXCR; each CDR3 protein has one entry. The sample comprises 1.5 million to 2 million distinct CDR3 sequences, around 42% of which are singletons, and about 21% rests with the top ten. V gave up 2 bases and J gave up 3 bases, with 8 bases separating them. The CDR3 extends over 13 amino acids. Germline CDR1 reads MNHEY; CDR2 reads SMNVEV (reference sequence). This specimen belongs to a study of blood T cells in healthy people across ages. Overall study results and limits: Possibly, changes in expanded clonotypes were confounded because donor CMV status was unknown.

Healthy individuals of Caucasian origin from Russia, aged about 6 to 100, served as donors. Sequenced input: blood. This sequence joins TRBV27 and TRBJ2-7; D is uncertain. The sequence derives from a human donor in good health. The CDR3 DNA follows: TGTGCCAGCAGTTTAGATCAGCACTACGAGCAGTACTTC. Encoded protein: CASSLDQHYEQYF.